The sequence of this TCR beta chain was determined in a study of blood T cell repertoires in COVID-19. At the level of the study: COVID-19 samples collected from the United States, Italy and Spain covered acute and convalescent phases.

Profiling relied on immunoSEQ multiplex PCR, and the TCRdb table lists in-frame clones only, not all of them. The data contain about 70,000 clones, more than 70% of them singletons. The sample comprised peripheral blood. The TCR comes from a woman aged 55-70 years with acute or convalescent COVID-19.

In nucleotides, the CDR3 is TGTGCCAGCAGGACAGGGGGATCGAACACTGAAGCTTTCTTT. It translates to CASRTGGSNTEAFF. The chain joins TRBV6-6 to TRBJ1-1; 9 bases fit TRBD1. This CDR3 has 14 amino acids. CDR1 is MNHNY, CDR2 SVGAGI, per germline (reference sequence). V lost 6 bases, J lost 1 base, and 3 bases stayed unmatched.